These 19 T cell receptor beta chains were sequenced from one sample in a study of T cell repertoires in cytomegalovirus infection. TCRdb re-derived calls from the reads in MiXCR, one entry per CDR3 protein. Of around 260,000 distinct CDR3 sequences detected, roughly a quarter appear once; the ten largest clones hold over 11%. Material: PBMCs. The origin of the receptors is a human donor in good health (CMV status not recorded). Some clones in this sample may be carry-over from other donors' samples.

This chain connects TRBV19 to TRBJ2-2; D remains unclear. The V gene's germline CDR1 is LNHDA and CDR2 SQIVND (reference sequence). The CDR3 spans 15 residues. The V end was cut by 7 bases, the J end by 2 bases, with 14 bases between. The chain's CDR3 is CASTTVDPNTGELFF. The CDR3 DNA sequence: TGTGCCAGTACTACAGTGGACCCTAACACCGGGGAGCTGTTTTTT.

The CDR3 DNA reads as TGTGCCAGCAGTCCTACCTGGGGGGCCCAAGAGACCCAGTACTTC. Amino acids: CASSPTWGAQETQYF. The chain recombines TRBV6-5 with TRBJ2-5; D possibly uses TRBD1 or TRBD2 (6 bases each). This CDR3 contains 15 residues. V dropped 5 bases and J dropped 1 base, with 14 bases sitting between them. Germline-derived CDR1 and CDR2 are MNHEY and SVGAGI.

The chain has TRBV2 and TRBJ1-5; D uncertain. CDR1 and CDR2 from the germline V gene are SNHLY and FYNNEI. CDR3 length equals 14 residues. V lost 7 bases to trimming and J lost 0 bases, with 10 bases between them. CDR3 DNA: TGTGCCAGCACTGGGGAATCTAGCAATCAGCCCCAGCATTTT. It translates to CASTGESSNQPQHF.

This clonotype appeared a few times. The rearrangement uses TRBV15 and TRBJ2-1; D call uncertain. The CDR3 is made up of 15 amino acids. CDR1 is LNHNV, CDR2 YYDKDF, per germline (reference sequence). Trimming pared 1 base from V and 4 bases from J, leaving 11 bases between. CDR3 bases: TGTGCCACCAGCAGAGTTTCGACTGCATACAATGAGCAGTTCTTC. Translation gives CATSRVSTAYNEQFF.

The chain links TRBV3-1 to TRBJ2-1; 7 bases are a match to TRBD1. The CDR3 covers 14 residues. Looked up from germline, CDR1 is LGHDT and CDR2 is YNNKEL (reference sequence). Trimming cost V 7 bases and J 6 bases; bases outside gene matches: 9. CDR3 in DNA: TGTGCCAGCACCCCGGGGACAGCCCGCAATGAGCAGTTCTTC. Translated: CASTPGTARNEQFF.

A few counts support this clonotype. The V gene is TRBV6-5, the J gene TRBJ1-2; no reliable D call. Germline V lookup: CDR1 MNHEY, CDR2 SVGAGI. With 5 bases removed from V and 8 bases from J, the gap between germline ends came to 12 bases. This CDR3 comprises 12 residues. Written as DNA, the CDR3 is TGTGCCAGCAGTCCCAGCGCAGGAGGCTACACCTTC. Protein sequence: CASSPSAGGYTF.

As concerns this clonotype: A read error may produce the germline difference seen at one junction end. The chain joins TRBV28 to TRBJ1-1; D gene unclear. CDR1 MDHEN and CDR2 SYDVKM come from the germline V gene. This CDR3 region has 10 residues. CDR3 nucleotide sequence: TGTGCCACACGCTACACGGAAGCTTTCTTT. Its protein is CATRYTEAFF. The variable domain in full, with the rest retrieved from reference TRBV28 and TRBJ1-1, is DVKVTQSSRYLVKRTGEKVFLECVQDMDHENMFWYRQDPGLGLRLIYFSYDVKMKEKGDIPEGYSVSREKKERFSLILESASTNQTSMYLCATRYTEAFFGQGTRLTVV.

To note about this clonotype: This may stem from a read error, because a much larger clone lies one nucleotide away. The V gene is TRBV7-2, the J gene TRBJ2-7; D is unresolved. CDR1 and CDR2 (germline): SGHTA, FQGNSA. The CDR3 length is 10 residues. The CDR3 reads CFVCNYEKYF. As DNA, the CDR3 is TGTTTTGTCTGCAACTACGAGAAGTACTTC.

The chain employs TRBV20-1 and TRBJ1-2; 7 nucleotides agree with TRBD1. CDR3 length equals 13 residues. Germline V gene data show CDR1 as DFQATT and CDR2 as SNEGSKA (reference sequence). Trimming cost V 6 bases and J 2 bases; bases outside gene matches: 6. The CDR3 protein is CSAGTAFNYGYTF. The CDR3 nucleotides are TGCAGTGCCGGGACAGCTTTCAACTATGGCTACACCTTC.

This clonotype has only a few counts. Here the CDR3 reads CASSLAPTVHVEQYF. The CDR3 DNA is TGTGCCAGCAGCTTGGCTCCGACAGTCCATGTTGAGCAGTACTTC. The rearrangement uses TRBV7-2 and TRBJ2-7; possibly TRBD1 for D (5 bases). V shed 3 bases and J shed 7 bases, with 19 bases lying between them. The length of the CDR3 is 15 residues. The germline V gene has CDR1 SGHTA and CDR2 FQGNSA. The variable domain in full, with the rest retrieved from reference TRBV7-2 and TRBJ2-7, is GAGVSQSPSNKVTEKGKDVELRCDPISGHTALYWYRQSLGQGLEFLIYFQGNSAPDKSGLPSDRFSAERTGGSVSTLTIQRTQQEDSAVYLCASSLAPTVHVEQYFGPGTRLTVT.

V is TRBV7-6 and J is TRBJ2-1; D possibly corresponds to TRBD2 (6 bases). CDR3 length equals 14 residues. V gave up 4 bases and J gave up 5 bases, with 12 bases separating them. The germline V gene has CDR1 SGHVS and CDR2 FNYEAQ. CDR3 protein: CASSSRGADNEQFF. CDR3 nucleotide sequence: TGTGCCAGCAGCTCTCGCGGGGCTGACAATGAGCAGTTCTTC.

This clonotype was seen only a few times. This chain joins TRBV5-4 and TRBJ2-5; D gene unclear. The CDR3 has 17 amino acids. The ends were cut back, 0 bases at V and 7 bases at J, with 22 bases in the middle. Germline CDR1 and CDR2: SGHNT and YYREEE (reference sequence). The CDR3 nucleotides read TGTGCCAGCAGCTTGGATTCAGGCCAGGCGCAGGTTGGGACCCAGTACTTC. Translated, it gives CASSLDSGQAQVGTQYF.

The table lists this clonotype with many counts. This chain links TRBV7-8 with TRBJ2-5; 12 bases line up with TRBD2. The J segment lost 3 bases and the V segment lost 4 bases, leaving 6 bases of the junction unmatched. Germline CDR1 SGHVS, CDR2 FQNEAQ. The CDR3 is made up of 16 amino acids. As DNA, the CDR3 is TGTGCCAGCAGCTCCGGACTAGCGGGACGGAAAGAGACCCAGTACTTC. Translating it yields CASSSGLAGRKETQYF.

This clonotype was found a few times. The CDR3 reads CASSSTGGRVGYTF. CDR3 DNA sequence: TGTGCCAGCAGTTCGACAGGGGGCAGGGTTGGCTACACCTTC. The chain recombines TRBV27 with TRBJ1-2; 10 bases are shared with TRBD1. Trimming took 4 bases from V and 7 from J; bases not matched to a gene: 6. The CDR3 is 14 residues long. Germline CDR1 MNHEY, CDR2 SMNVEV (reference sequence).

The V and J genes are TRBV12-3 or TRBV12-4 and TRBJ1-6; no clear D. The CDR3 totals 15 residues. Trimming shortened V by 4 bases and J by 6 bases, and 13 bases separated the two germline ends. The chain's CDR3 is CASSSYRAANSPLHF. In DNA, the CDR3 is TGTGCCAGCAGTTCCTACCGGGCCGCTAATTCACCCCTCCACTTT.

This clonotype showed up many times. V gene TRBV7-9 combines with J gene TRBJ1-4; D remains ambiguous. The CDR3 length is 15 residues. V was trimmed by 7 bases and J by 7 bases, leaving 19 bases between them. CDR1 and CDR2 from the germline V gene are SEHNR and FQNEAQ (reference sequence). The CDR3 DNA reads TGTGCCAGCACCAGTAGCGGCACGTTGGGTGAAAAACTGTTTTTT. It encodes CASTSSGTLGEKLFF.

The gene calls are TRBV28 and TRBJ2-7, with D possibly matching TRBD2 (6 bases). V dropped 2 bases and J dropped 1 base, with 18 bases sitting between them. Germline CDR1 MDHEN, CDR2 SYDVKM. This CDR3 spans 17 amino acids. The CDR3, as DNA: TGTGCCAGCAGTTTAGGGGACGGGGGACGGAGGTCCTACGAGCAGTACTTC. As protein: CASSLGDGGRRSYEQYF.

This clonotype was seen a handful of times. V and J are TRBV29-1 and TRBJ2-1; TRBD2 aligns across 11 bases. The CDR3 contains 13 residues. V gave up 7 bases and J gave up 9 bases; unmatched junction bases: 8. Per the germline V gene, CDR1 is SQVTM and CDR2 is ANQGSEA. CDR3 loop: CSEQLAGAGEQFF. CDR3 bases: TGCAGCGAGCAACTAGCGGGGGCCGGTGAGCAGTTCTTC.

This chain uses TRBV28 with TRBJ1-5; the D gene is possibly TRBD1 (5 bases). This CDR3 comprises 15 residues. Germline V gives CDR1 MDHEN, CDR2 SYDVKM. V gave up 6 bases and J gave up 2 bases, with 14 bases separating them. The CDR3 DNA reads as TGTGCCAGCAGCTCGGGACGGCGGGGCAATCAGCCCCAGCATTTT. It is translated as CASSSGRRGNQPQHF.